These 26 T cell receptor beta chains were all obtained from the same sample, sequenced in a study of cytotoxic CD8 clonotypes in ibrutinib-treated CLL. The assay was immunoSEQ multiplex PCR, and TCRdb's table has in-frame clones only and misses some. Of about 300,000 clones in the sample, around 76% were seen once. This specimen was PBMCs, taken at disease progression, from a patient treated with ibrutinib. These TCRs come from a human donor with chronic lymphocytic leukemia.

The genes are TRBV6-5 and TRBJ1-4, with TRBD1 as a possible D gene (6 bases). Germline loops: CDR1 MNHEY, CDR2 SVGAGI. The CDR3 sequence is 14 residues long. Between the trimmed V and J ends, which lost 6 bases and 5 bases, there was a span of 13 bases. The CDR3 sequence: CASSLGAGNEKLFF. The CDR3 nucleotides read TGTGCCAGCAGCTTGGGGGCGGGGAATGAAAAACTGTTTTTT.

This clone was found once. This rearrangement joins TRBV7-9 to TRBJ1-2; no definite D call. V was cut by 3 bases and J by 7 bases, with 12 bases left in between. Germline V CDR1 and CDR2: SEHNR, FQNEAQ (reference sequence). This CDR3 spans 13 amino acids. In DNA, the CDR3 is TGTGCCAGCAGCTTTAGCGAGTGGGTTGGCTACACCTTC. Protein: CASSFSEWVGYTF.

The V and J genes are TRBV29-1 and TRBJ1-1, with D unresolved. Germline lookup yields CDR1 SQVTM and CDR2 ANQGSEA. Trimming took off 7 bases at V and 4 bases at J, with 13 bases between the two ends. The CDR3 runs 12 residues. The CDR3 spells CSAPRGPTEAFF. As DNA, the CDR3 is TGCAGCGCCCCGCGAGGGCCCACTGAAGCTTTCTTT.

V and J are TRBV7-9 and TRBJ2-1; 7 bases fit TRBD2. Germline CDR1 SEHNR, CDR2 FQNEAQ (reference sequence). The CDR3 consists of 16 residues. Trimming cost V 5 bases and J 8 bases; bases outside gene matches: 15. The CDR3 region is CASSPRDYAVGDEQFF. The CDR3 DNA is TGTGCCAGCAGCCCCCGGGACTACGCCGTTGGGGATGAGCAGTTCTTC.

This clone was picked up one time. J is TRBJ2-5 and V is TRBV4-3; D is perhaps TRBD1 (6 bases). Germline V gene lookup returns CDR1 LGHNA and CDR2 YSLEER. The ends were cut back, 0 bases at V and 4 bases at J, with 9 bases in the middle. The CDR3 extends over 14 amino acids. The CDR3: CASSQDTGTETQYF. In DNA form, the CDR3 reads TGCGCCAGCAGCCAAGACACAGGGACAGAGACCCAGTACTTC.

The rearrangement links TRBV9 to TRBJ2-7; D may be TRBD1 (5 bases). With 4 bases removed from V and 4 bases from J, the gap between germline ends came to 15 bases. Germline V CDR1 and CDR2: SGDLS, YYNGEE. The CDR3 spans 14 residues. CDR3 amino acids: CASSPSRAVYEQYF. The CDR3 nucleotides are TGTGCCAGCAGCCCCAGCAGGGCGGTGTACGAGCAGTACTTC.

This CDR3 is CASSLGLDRAWETQYF. The CDR3 region has the DNA TGTGCCAGCAGCTTAGGTCTGGACAGGGCTTGGGAGACCCAGTACTTC. This sequence joins TRBV7-3 and TRBJ2-5, with TRBD1 matching 8 bases. Germline CDR1 reads SGHTA; CDR2 reads FQGTGA. V shed 2 bases, J shed 5 bases, and the junction held 10 bases outside the gene matches. This CDR3 spans 16 amino acids.

CDR3 nucleotides: TGTGCCAGCACCCGACAGGGGTACTACGAGCAGTACTTC. Translated: CASTRQGYYEQYF. The genes are TRBV28 and TRBJ2-7; 8 bases are a match to TRBD1. Germline CDR1 and CDR2: MDHEN and SYDVKM. With V trimmed by 7 bases and J by 3 bases, 5 bases remained unmatched. The CDR3 contains 13 residues. Using reference TRBV28 and TRBJ2-7 for the parts outside the CDR3, the full variable domain is DVKVTQSSRYLVKRTGEKVFLECVQDMDHENMFWYRQDPGLGLRLIYFSYDVKMKEKGDIPEGYSVSREKKERFSLILESASTNQTSMYLCASTRQGYYEQYFGPGTRLTVT.

The chain combines TRBV9 with TRBJ2-2, with D perhaps being TRBD1 or TRBD2 (6 bases each). CDR3 length: 15 amino acids. Trimming took 0 bases from V and 6 from J, leaving 12 bases between them. Per the germline V gene, CDR1 is SGDLS and CDR2 is YYNGEE. The CDR3 sequence is CASSVAGASPGELFF. DNA of the CDR3: TGTGCCAGCAGCGTAGCGGGGGCCTCGCCCGGGGAGCTGTTTTTT.

This chain links TRBV5-1 with TRBJ2-7; TRBD1 might be the D (5 bases). CDR3 length: 15 amino acids. CDR1 and CDR2 (germline): SGHRS, YFSETQ. Trimming shortened V by 4 bases and J by 3 bases, and 17 bases separated the two germline ends. The CDR3 DNA follows: TGCGCCAGCAGCCTGCAGGGAATCGGCTACTACGAGCAGTACTTC. It translates to CASSLQGIGYYEQYF.

The chain is built from TRBV6-5 and TRBJ2-5; possible D gene TRBD1, 5 bases. The V end lost 4 bases, the J end lost 4 bases, and 13 bases lay between the germline ends. There are 14 residues in the CDR3. Germline V lookup: CDR1 MNHEY, CDR2 SVGAGI. This CDR3 is CASSFQGTAETQYF. The DNA for the CDR3 is TGTGCCAGCAGTTTTCAGGGTACGGCAGAGACCCAGTACTTC.

The CDR3 DNA reads TGTGCCAGCAGCTCGACTAGCGGGGGCCACCCCGACGAGCAGTACTTC. Translating it yields CASSSTSGGHPDEQYF. The J gene is TRBJ2-7, the V gene TRBV4-2; 12 nucleotides align to TRBD2. CDR1 and CDR2 from the germline V gene are LGHNA and YNFKEQ. The J segment lost 5 bases and the V segment lost 5 bases, leaving 10 bases of the junction unmatched. This CDR3 is 16 amino acids long.

This clone has a handful of counts. The J gene is TRBJ2-7, the V gene TRBV7-7; D tentatively reads TRBD1 or TRBD2 (7 bases each). Trimming took off 3 bases at V and 0 bases at J, with 12 bases between the two ends. This CDR3 has 15 residues. CDR1 SSHAT and CDR2 FNYEAQ come from the germline V gene (reference sequence). The CDR3 loop reads CASSLGGTASYEQYF. CDR3 nucleotide sequence: TGTGCCAGCAGCTTGGGGGGGACAGCCTCCTACGAGCAGTACTTC.

This rearrangement joins TRBV28 to TRBJ2-3; a possible D gene is TRBD1 (6 bases). CDR1 MDHEN and CDR2 SYDVKM come from the germline V gene. Trimming removed 5 bases at V and 1 base at J, with 10 bases between. CDR3 length equals 14 residues. CDR3 loop: CASSPGQRTDTQYF. The CDR3 DNA follows: TGTGCCAGCAGTCCAGGACAGCGCACAGATACGCAGTATTTT.

As for this clone: Just one base apart from a much larger clone, this may be a read error. The DNA of the CDR3 is TGTGCCAGCAGCGAAGGAGAGACCCAGTACTTC. It specifies CASSEGETQYF. The V and J genes are TRBV7-3 and TRBJ2-5; D is unclear. Trimming took 5 bases from V and 4 from J, leaving 5 bases between them. The CDR3 runs to 11 residues. Germline assignment: CDR1 SGHTA and CDR2 FQGTGA.

The rearrangement uses TRBV4-2 and TRBJ2-5; 14 bases match TRBD2. The CDR3 covers 17 residues. Trimming cost V 5 bases and J 5 bases; bases outside gene matches: 10. Germline loops: CDR1 LGHNA, CDR2 YNFKEQ. The CDR3 loop is CASSTTSGGAVGETQYF. The DNA of the CDR3 is TGTGCCAGCAGCACGACTAGCGGGGGGGCCGTCGGGGAGACCCAGTACTTC.

The V gene is TRBV7-9, the J gene TRBJ2-2; D is undetermined. Germline V CDR1 and CDR2: SEHNR, FQNEAQ (reference sequence). Trimming took off 5 bases at V and 9 bases at J, with 10 bases between the two ends. The CDR3 has 12 residues. The CDR3, as DNA: TGTGCCAGCAGCCCCAACACTAGGGAGCTGTTTTTT. Translation: CASSPNTRELFF.

The J gene is TRBJ1-2, the V gene TRBV9; 8 bases match TRBD1. Germline assignment: CDR1 SGDLS and CDR2 YYNGEE. The V gene end was trimmed by 3 bases and the J gene end by 3 bases; junction bases not matched to a gene: 10. This CDR3 has 16 residues. CDR3 residues: CASSEYRGSTHYGYTF. CDR3 bases: TGTGCCAGCAGCGAATACAGGGGGTCGACGCACTATGGCTACACCTTC.

This chain uses TRBV10-1 with TRBJ2-3; 7 bases line up with TRBD2. V was pared by 3 bases and J by 3 bases, with 6 bases of the junction left unmatched. Germline loops: CDR1 WNHNN, CDR2 SYGVQD (reference sequence). The CDR3 runs to 15 residues. For the CDR3, the DNA is TGCGCCAGCAGTGAATACGGGGGGTTGACAGATACGCAGTATTTT. It codes for CASSEYGGLTDTQYF.

The chain couples TRBV28 to TRBJ1-4; D is unresolved. This CDR3 contains 18 residues. Deletions cut 5 bases from V and 0 bases from J, with 19 bases between. Germline V gives CDR1 MDHEN, CDR2 SYDVKM. The CDR3 coding sequence is TGTGCCAGCAGTCCCTTAGGACCGATGACTACAACTAATGAAAAACTGTTTTTT. It encodes CASSPLGPMTTTNEKLFF.

The chain is built from TRBV5-1 and TRBJ2-2; D is undetermined. Germline V gives CDR1 SGHRS, CDR2 YFSETQ. V lost 0 bases to trimming and J lost 6 bases, with 3 bases between them. The CDR3 covers 12 residues. The CDR3 is CASSLASGELFF. In DNA form, the CDR3 reads TGCGCCAGCAGCTTGGCCTCCGGGGAGCTGTTTTTT.

The chain uses TRBV6-5 and TRBJ1-1, with a weak D call TRBD1 (6 bases). The CDR3 loop spans 15 amino acids. Trimming removed 6 bases from V and 1 base from J, with 15 bases in between. Per the germline V gene, CDR1 is MNHEY and CDR2 is SVGAGI. Here the CDR3 reads CASSPTGNGNTEAFF. The CDR3 nucleotides are TGTGCCAGCAGCCCGACAGGTAACGGGAACACTGAAGCTTTCTTT.

The sample holds one count of this clone. The gene calls are TRBV5-1 and TRBJ1-6, with D perhaps TRBD1 (6 bases). CDR3 length equals 19 residues. V dropped 1 base and J dropped 8 bases, with 25 bases sitting between them. Germline values: CDR1 SGHRS, CDR2 YFSETQ. In DNA, the CDR3 is TGCGCCAGCAGCTTGAATTTCGGAGTACAGGGTTCGTCGGATTCACCCCTCCACTTT. Translated, it gives CASSLNFGVQGSSDSPLHF.

This clone was seen just once. This rearrangement joins TRBV2 to TRBJ2-7, with D possibly TRBD1 on 6 matching bases. The V end was cut by 10 bases, the J end by 5 bases, with 18 bases between. Germline loops: CDR1 SNHLY, CDR2 FYNNEI. The CDR3 is 13 amino acids. The CDR3 region is CATNRARGDEQYF. The CDR3 bases are TGTGCCACGAACAGAGCCAGGGGAGACGAGCAGTACTTC.

The chain has TRBV12-5 and TRBJ2-3, with TRBD2 matching over 12 bases. V trimming: 2 bases; J trimming: 0 bases; junction bases outside the gene matches: 3. Germline-derived CDR1 and CDR2 are LGHNT and FRNRAP. CDR3 length: 17 amino acids. The CDR3 coding sequence is TGTGCTAGTGGTTTGACCCTAGCGGGAGGGAGCACAGATACGCAGTATTTT. Protein sequence: CASGLTLAGGSTDTQYF.

The rearrangement joins TRBV2 to TRBJ2-1, with D possibly TRBD1 on 5 matching bases. In germline, CDR1 is SNHLY, CDR2 FYNNEI. Trimming removed 9 bases from V and 9 bases from J, with 18 bases in between. The CDR3 is made up of 13 amino acids. In nucleotides, the CDR3 is TGTGCCAGAGACAGTAAAACCGGGCCTGAGCAGTTCTTC. This gives the protein CARDSKTGPEQFF.